Listed below are T cell receptor beta chains from one sample, sequenced in a study of T cell responses to AZD1222 COVID-19 vaccine. Here immunoSEQ multiplex PCR was the method, and the copy in TCRdb shows in-frame clones only, minus some. The table includes 80,000 or so clones, 70% to 90% detected once. Sequencing was performed on peripheral blood, taken on day 0 of AZD1222 vaccination. These receptors were collected from an adult in good health. Both conserved end residues are part of each CDR3. Each record gives: CDR3 length, V gene, J gene, D gene, CDR3 protein. D genes are given only for firm matches.

13	TRBV19	TRBJ2-2	-	CATARQQTGELFF
13	TRBV9	TRBJ2-1	-	CASSASSYNEQFF
17	TRBV27	TRBJ2-2	TRBD2	CASSSLGLAGASGELFF
16	TRBV5-6	TRBJ2-1	-	CASSQPTGSRYNEQFF
14	TRBV18	TRBJ2-2	-	CASSWEEGTGELFF
14	TRBV30	TRBJ2-5	-	CAWSVGLRPETQYF
12	TRBV7-9	TRBJ1-1	-	CASSEQDSQAFF
15	TRBV5-5	TRBJ1-3	-	CASSSSGDSGNTIYF
13	TRBV27	TRBJ1-6	-	CASSLEGNSPLHF
16	TRBV7-2	TRBJ2-5	TRBD1	CASSLAPDRVQETQYF
14	TRBV7-9	TRBJ1-5	-	CASSLENSNQPQHF
11	TRBV6-4	TRBJ1-2	-	CARNRRYGYTF
13	TRBV6-5	TRBJ1-2	-	CASSDVPNYGYTF
13	TRBV19	TRBJ1-3	-	CASTDFSGNTIYF
17	TRBV19	TRBJ2-3	TRBD2	CASRDAGTSGRRDTQYF
17	TRBV5-6	TRBJ1-1	-	CASSLSGADLLNTEAFF
13	TRBV10-3	TRBJ1-3	-	CAIRGGSGNTIYF
17	TRBV13	TRBJ1-1	TRBD1	CASSIYRGTGGLTEAFF
15	TRBV6-4	TRBJ2-1	TRBD1	CASSSGTGAYNEQFF
12	TRBV27	TRBJ1-5	-	CASSFRGQPQHF
15	TRBV5-6	TRBJ1-5	-	CASRRRESRSGPQHF
17	TRBV19	TRBJ2-1	-	CASSPPLAGSSYNEQFF
11	TRBV12-3/TRBV12-4	TRBJ1-1	-	CASSLAGLAFF
17	TRBV3-1/TRBV3-2	TRBJ2-3	TRBD2	CASSTGLATPATDTQYF
15	TRBV7-3	TRBJ2-2	-	CASSFGGGNTGELFF
14	TRBV9	TRBJ2-5	-	CASSPSTMGETQYF